These T cell receptor beta chains were read from a single sample in a study of graft-versus-host responses after intestinal transplantation. Their specific antigens are unknown. TCRdb's copy holds only in-frame clones and misses some; the assay was immunoSEQ multiplex PCR. Of tens of thousands of clones listed, less than 85% were seen once; the top ten hold 0.46%. This specimen was unstimulated CD4+ T cells sorted from spleen or lymph node cells, taken before transplant. The receptors were gathered from a human donor who was the organ donor for an intestinal transplant. Both conserved end residues are part of each CDR3. D genes are given only for firm matches. Size tells how often a clone was seen (once, few, many) or the class of an expanded clone, and some rows leave it out.

D gene,V gene,clone size,CDR3 length,J gene,CDR3 DNA,CDR3 protein
TRBD1,TRBV12-5,NA,16,TRBJ2-5,TGTGCTAGTGGTTTCTCCGTGGGGACAGGGAAAGAGACCCAGTACTTC,CASGFSVGTGKETQYF
TRBD1,TRBV29-1,NA,13,TRBJ1-2,TGCAGCGTTGAAATAGGGGGCGAGATTGGCTACACCTTC,CSVEIGGEIGYTF
TRBD1,TRBV5-4,NA,14,TRBJ2-7,TGTGCCAGCAGCCTGTGGGACAGATACTACGAGCAGTACTTC,CASSLWDRYYEQYF
TRBD2,TRBV10-2,NA,16,TRBJ2-1,TGCGCCAGCAGTGAGCTAGCGGGCCTCTCCTACAATGAGCAGTTCTTC,CASSELAGLSYNEQFF
TRBD2,TRBV7-2,NA,16,TRBJ2-2,TGTGCCAGCAGCTTAGGACTAGCGGGAGTCACCGGGGAGCTGTTTTTT,CASSLGLAGVTGELFF
NA,TRBV6-1,NA,14,TRBJ2-3,TGTGCCAGCAGTGAAGGCGGGTTGACAGATACGCAGTATTTT,CASSEGGLTDTQYF
NA,TRBV6-6,NA,13,TRBJ2-7,TGTGCCAGCAGGCTTACTGCGAGCTACGAGCAGTACTTC,CASRLTASYEQYF
TRBD2,TRBV30,NA,14,TRBJ2-5,TGTGCCTGGAGTGATCTGCTAGCGGAAGAGACCCAGTACTTC,CAWSDLLAEETQYF
NA,TRBV2,NA,14,TRBJ2-1,TGTGCCAGCAGTGAAGCGCGCCAGGTGAATGAGCAGTTCTTC,CASSEARQVNEQFF
TRBD1,TRBV7-9,NA,16,TRBJ1-2,TGTGCCAGCAGCTTAGCGCTGGGACAGGGAAGGTATGGCTACACCTTC,CASSLALGQGRYGYTF
TRBD2,TRBV6-1,few,15,TRBJ2-1,TGTGCCAGCAGTGGTGGTTTACTAGCGGGAGTCAAGCAGTTCTTC,CASSGGLLAGVKQFF
NA,TRBV20-1,NA,11,TRBJ1-1,TGCAGTGCCCCGGGGGACACTGAAGCTTTCTTT,CSAPGDTEAFF
TRBD2,TRBV19,once,15,TRBJ2-1,TGTGCCAGTAGTATTCGACTAGCGGGAGGCAATGAGCAGTTCTTC,CASSIRLAGGNEQFF
NA,TRBV2,NA,16,TRBJ1-5,TGTGCCAGCAGTGAAGGGGCAGGTTCACGCAATCAGCCCCAGCATTTT,CASSEGAGSRNQPQHF
NA,TRBV5-1,NA,14,TRBJ2-3,TGCGCCAGCAGCTTGAGGAATAGTCAGGATACGCAGTATTTT,CASSLRNSQDTQYF
NA,TRBV10-3,NA,12,TRBJ1-1,TGTGCCATCAGTGAGTCGAACACTGAAGCTTTCTTT,CAISESNTEAFF
NA,TRBV6-1,NA,14,TRBJ2-2,TGTGCCAGCAGTGAAGCGTCCAACACCGGGGAGCTGTTTTTT,CASSEASNTGELFF
NA,TRBV6-5,NA,14,TRBJ1-2,TGTGCCATCAGGGGAACAGGACTTAACTATGGCTACACCTTC,CAIRGTGLNYGYTF
NA,TRBV6-5,NA,12,TRBJ2-3,TGTGCCAGCAAGACGAGCGGCGATACGCAGTATTTT,CASKTSGDTQYF
NA,TRBV4-1,NA,12,TRBJ1-2,TGCGCCAGCAGCCCGGGACACTATGGCTACACCTTC,CASSPGHYGYTF
TRBD1,TRBV27,NA,15,TRBJ2-2,TGTGCCAGCAGTGTCCACAGGGGGGACACCGGGGAGCTGTTTTTT,CASSVHRGDTGELFF
TRBD1,TRBV5-4,NA,14,TRBJ1-4,TGTGCCAGCAGCGCGCAGGGGGTTAGAGAAAAACTGTTTTTT,CASSAQGVREKLFF
NA,TRBV9,NA,15,TRBJ1-3,TGTGCCAGCAGCCCCGATGGGGCGAGAGGAAACACCATATATTTT,CASSPDGARGNTIYF
NA,TRBV5-1,NA,11,TRBJ2-2,TGCGCCAGCAGCTCCATCGGGGAGCTGTTTTTT,CASSSIGELFF
TRBD2,TRBV30,NA,15,TRBJ2-1,TGTGCCTGGAGGACCAGCGGGGGGCTCTACAATGAGCAGTTCTTC,CAWRTSGGLYNEQFF
NA,TRBV10-3,NA,13,TRBJ2-7,TGTGCCACCGAGCCACAGGGCTCCTACGAGCAGTACTTC,CATEPQGSYEQYF
NA,TRBV7-9,NA,17,TRBJ2-7,TGTGCCAGCAGCTCGCCCCTTGTTGCGGGGAGCTCCTACGAGCAGTACTTC,CASSSPLVAGSSYEQYF
TRBD2,TRBV6-5,NA,15,TRBJ2-4,TGTGCCAGCAGTTATAGCGGGGGAGGTGGGAACATTCAGTACTTC,CASSYSGGGGNIQYF
NA,TRBV10-3,NA,15,TRBJ2-2,TGTGCCATCAGTGCAACAGGGCCGGGCACCGGGGAGCTGTTTTTT,CAISATGPGTGELFF
TRBD2,TRBV30,NA,17,TRBJ2-2,TGTGCCTGGAGTGTAGGATATAGCGGGAGGAACACCGGGGAGCTGTTTTTT,CAWSVGYSGRNTGELFF
NA,TRBV30,NA,12,TRBJ1-3,TGTGCCTGGAGTGCCCGTGGAAACACCATATATTTT,CAWSARGNTIYF
NA,TRBV18,NA,16,TRBJ1-3,TGTGCCAGCTCACCTCTGTCTCTTGAAAGTGAAAACACCATATATTTT,CASSPLSLESENTIYF
TRBD1,TRBV10-3,NA,16,TRBJ1-2,TGTGCCATCAGTGACGATACCGGGACAGGGCTCTATGGCTACACCTTC,CAISDDTGTGLYGYTF
NA,TRBV5-1,once,15,TRBJ2-5,TGCGCCAGCAGCCCCCTCGGGGGATTCCAAGAGACCCAGTACTTC,CASSPLGGFQETQYF
NA,TRBV5-1,few,16,TRBJ1-2,TGCGCCAGCAGCCCCGGTTTTGCGGGGGGAGACTATGGCTACACCTTC,CASSPGFAGGDYGYTF